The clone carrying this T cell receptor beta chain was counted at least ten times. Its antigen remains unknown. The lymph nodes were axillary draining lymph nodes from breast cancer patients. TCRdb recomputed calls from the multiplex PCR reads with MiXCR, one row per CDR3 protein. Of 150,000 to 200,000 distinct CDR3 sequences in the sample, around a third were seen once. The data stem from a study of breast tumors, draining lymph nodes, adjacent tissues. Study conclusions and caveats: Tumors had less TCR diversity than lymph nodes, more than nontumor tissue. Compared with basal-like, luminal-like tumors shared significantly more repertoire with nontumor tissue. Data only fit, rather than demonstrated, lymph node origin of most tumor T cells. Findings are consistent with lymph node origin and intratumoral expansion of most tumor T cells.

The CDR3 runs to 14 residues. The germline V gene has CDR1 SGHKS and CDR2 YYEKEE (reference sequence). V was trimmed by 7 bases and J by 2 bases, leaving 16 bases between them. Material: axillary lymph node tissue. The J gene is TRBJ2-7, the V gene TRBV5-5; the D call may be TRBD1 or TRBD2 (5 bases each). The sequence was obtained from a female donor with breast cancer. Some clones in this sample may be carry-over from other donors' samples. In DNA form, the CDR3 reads TGTGCCAGCTCTAAAGGGACGGGAACCTACGAGCAGTACTTC. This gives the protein CASSKGTGTYEQYF.